The 6 T cell receptor beta chains below were found in one sample sequenced in a study of T cell responses to AZD1222 COVID-19 vaccine. The table came from immunoSEQ multiplex PCR; TCRdb's copy has only in-frame clones and leaves some out. In the table there are some 150,000 clones, under 95% of which are singletons. The starting material was peripheral blood, obtained 28 days after the second AZD1222 dose. The source is an adult who received the AZD1222 COVID-19 vaccine.

The rearrangement links TRBV5-1 to TRBJ2-2; TRBD2 matches at 7 bases. The germline V gene encodes CDR1 SGHRS and CDR2 YFSETQ. Trimming removed 1 base from V and 7 bases from J; junction bases left unmatched: 19. The CDR3 spans 19 residues. The CDR3, as DNA: TGCGCCAGCAGCTTGTACCCCCCGCTCGGGAGGTTTGGGGTCGGGGAGCTGTTTTTT. It is translated as CASSLYPPLGRFGVGELFF.

The chain is built from TRBV9 and TRBJ2-7; D gene uncertain. V lost 0 bases and J lost 7, with 11 bases in between. CDR3 length: 13 residues. Germline CDR1 reads SGDLS; CDR2 reads YYNGEE. Here the CDR3 reads CASSVGHGFEQYF. In DNA form, the CDR3 reads TGTGCCAGCAGCGTAGGCCACGGATTTGAGCAGTACTTC.

The V gene is TRBV24-1, the J gene TRBJ2-1; no firm D call. V lost 1 base and J 8 bases, leaving 11 bases between the germline ends. This CDR3 spans 14 amino acids. CDR1 is KGHDR, CDR2 SFDVKD, per germline. CDR3 DNA sequence: TGTGCCACCAGTGATTTAACGGGTAGGGATGAGCAGTTCTTC. This sequence encodes CATSDLTGRDEQFF.

The V call is TRBV24-1, the J call TRBJ1-2; D is uncertain. Germline lookup yields CDR1 KGHDR and CDR2 SFDVKD. V was shortened by 3 bases and J by 5 bases, with 6 bases between the two germline ends. The CDR3 loop spans 12 amino acids. The CDR3 loop is CATSDRSYGYTF. CDR3 nucleotides: TGTGCCACCAGTGATCGTAGTTATGGCTACACCTTC.

This chain uses TRBV19 with TRBJ2-2; 7 bases align to TRBD1. CDR3 length: 15 residues. Per the germline V gene, CDR1 is LNHDA and CDR2 is SQIVND (reference sequence). V lost 2 bases to trimming and J lost 4 bases; unmatched junction nucleotides: 4. CDR3 nucleotide sequence: TGTGCCAGTAGTATATTGGACAGGCGCACCGGGGAGCTGTTTTTT. Amino acids: CASSILDRRTGELFF.

This chain links TRBV18 with TRBJ1-1; no clear D. This CDR3 spans 14 amino acids. Trimming took off 3 bases at V and 7 bases at J, with 15 bases between the two ends. Germline V gene data show CDR1 as KGHSH and CDR2 as LQKENI. This CDR3 reads CASSPALTGSEAFF. The DNA for the CDR3 is TGTGCCAGCTCACCGGCCCTGACGGGTAGTGAAGCTTTCTTT.